This TCR beta chain came from a study of T-cell reconstitution after alpha-beta-depleted transplantation in children. This clonotype showed up many times. Preparing the TCRbeta library involved the use of unique molecular identifiers. TCRdb reanalysed the PCR reads using MiXCR and keeps one entry per CDR3 protein. This sample has 75,000 to 100,000 distinct CDR3 sequences; about 8% occur once, and the top ten carry more than 6.5%. The CDR3 is 14 residues long. The junction had 7 bases not matched to a gene; V was cut back by 6 bases and J by 1 base. Germline lookup yields CDR1 DFQATT and CDR2 SNEGSKA (reference sequence).

This chain connects TRBV20-1 to TRBJ2-7, with 9 bases aligning to TRBD1. The sequence was collected from a human donor who donated a stem cell graft to a child with congenital amegakaryocytic thrombocytopenia. Sequences were derived from PBMCs from the stem cell graft donor, sampled from the stem cell graft. DNA of the CDR3: TGCAGTGCCGCTACCGGGACAGGGTCCTACGAGCAGTACTTC. Protein: CSAATGTGSYEQYF.